This TCR beta chain is drawn from a study of graft-versus-host responses after intestinal transplantation. Study overall: All recipients were transplanted with multivisceral, liver-intestinal, or isolated intestinal grafts. Notes on the study in general: The marrow of recipients harbored GvH clones, and ileum or blood showed some of them first.

This CDR3 has 16 amino acids. Trimming cost V 3 bases and J 9 bases; bases outside gene matches: 10. CDR1 and CDR2 from the germline V gene are SGHRS and YFSETQ. In the case of this clone: The antigen is undetermined.

The data were produced by immunoSEQ multiplex PCR, yet TCRdb's version contains in-frame clones alone and is incomplete. The sample has about 90,000 clones, approximately 90% seen once. The clonotype comes from a human donor who was the organ donor for an intestinal transplant. The chain has TRBV5-1 and TRBJ2-1; TRBD2 matches at 12 bases. The source was unstimulated CD4+ T cells sorted from spleen or lymph node cells, collected before transplant. The CDR3 DNA is TGCGCCAGCAGCTGGGGACTAGCGGGTAGTCCCAGTGAGCAGTTCTTC. This encodes CASSWGLAGSPSEQFF.